This entry is about one T cell receptor beta chain. Clones were read by immunoSEQ multiplex PCR, and TCRdb kept only the in-frame ones, dropping some. The table includes about 210,000 clones, around 89% detected once. The data belong to a study of blood T cell repertoires in COVID-19. Study-wide context: From T cells, B-cell-depleted T cells, or PBMCs came the material, which was cDNA or gDNA.

V shed 7 bases and J 4 bases; nucleotides not matched to a gene: 8. This CDR3 region has 15 residues. Germline loops: CDR1 LNHDA, CDR2 SQIVND (reference sequence). The V call is TRBV19, the J call TRBJ2-4, with 9 bases that match TRBD1. Source material: peripheral blood. The source of this sequence is a woman between 35 and 50 years old with acute or convalescent COVID-19. The CDR3 DNA is TGTGCCAGTAAGGGGACAGGGCATCCTAAAAACATTCAGTACTTC. As protein: CASKGTGHPKNIQYF.